The 32 T cell receptor beta chains presented below share a single source sample, sequenced in a study of blood T cell repertoires in COVID-19. Assay: immunoSEQ multiplex PCR; the TCRdb copy retains only in-frame clones and omits some. Of 390,000 or so clones detected, 85% to 90% appear once; the ten largest clones hold about 1%. Specimen: PBMCs or T cells enriched from blood (not recorded which). The receptors were sampled from a man aged 18 to 30 who had recovered from COVID-19.

This chain connects TRBV2 to TRBJ1-5, with a possible D match to TRBD1 (6 bases). Germline values: CDR1 SNHLY, CDR2 FYNNEI. V shed 4 bases and J shed 6 bases, with 13 bases lying between them. The length of the CDR3 is 14 residues. CDR3 DNA sequence: TGTGCCAGCAGTGTAACAGGGAGTGGTCAGCCCCAGCATTTT. It codes for CASSVTGSGQPQHF.

This sequence joins TRBV5-1 and TRBJ2-3; TRBD1 is a possible D gene (6 bases). Trimming cost V 2 bases and J 1 base, with 14 bases left between them. From germline, CDR1 is SGHRS and CDR2 YFSETQ. CDR3 length: 16 amino acids. DNA for the CDR3: TGCGCCAGCAGCTTCGGCAGGGGTATTGGCACAGATACGCAGTATTTT. Protein product: CASSFGRGIGTDTQYF.

This clone appeared a single time. The V and J genes are TRBV6-4 and TRBJ1-1; D might be TRBD1 (5 bases). Between the trimmed V and J ends, which lost 2 bases and 7 bases, there was a span of 8 bases. The germline V gene encodes CDR1 MRHNA and CDR2 SNTAGT. CDR3 length equals 12 residues. The CDR3 reads CASSDGGGEAFF. In nucleotides, the CDR3 is TGTGCCAGCAGTGACGGCGGGGGTGAAGCTTTCTTT.

This rearrangement joins TRBV9 to TRBJ1-2, with TRBD1 as a possible D gene (5 bases). The V gene's germline CDR1 is SGDLS and CDR2 YYNGEE. The CDR3 spans 13 residues. V was clipped by 5 bases and J by 7 bases, with 15 bases between them. The CDR3: CASSAIGGVGYTF. CDR3 nucleotides: TGTGCCAGCAGTGCCATCGGGGGAGTTGGCTACACCTTC.

This clone was seen just once. The rearrangement uses TRBV7-3 and TRBJ1-2; 9 nucleotides match TRBD1. Germline assignment: CDR1 SGHTA and CDR2 FQGTGA. The CDR3 is 19 residues long. The junction had 20 bases not matched to a gene; V was cut back by 6 bases and J by 3 bases. CDR3 sequence: CASSHRLWPLRDRDYGYTF. For the CDR3, the DNA is TGTGCCAGCAGTCATCGACTCTGGCCACTCCGGGACAGGGACTATGGCTACACCTTC.

This rearrangement joins TRBV5-5 to TRBJ1-5; D unclear. V dropped 5 bases and J dropped 0 bases, with 18 bases sitting between them. The CDR3 contains 17 residues. Germline V gives CDR1 SGHKS, CDR2 YYEKEE (reference sequence). The CDR3 loop is CASSRGFTSSSNQPQHF. For the CDR3, the DNA is TGTGCCAGCAGTAGAGGGTTTACAAGCTCTAGCAATCAGCCCCAGCATTTT.

The chain carries TRBV4-3 and TRBJ2-3, with 7 bases fitting TRBD1. The CDR3 is made up of 20 amino acids. The germline CDR1 and CDR2 sequences are LGHNA and YSLEER. Losses at the gene ends were 0 bases for V and 6 bases for J; bases not matched to a gene: 21. The CDR3 DNA follows: TGCGCCAGCAGCCAAGATATGTCCGGGACAGTGACACCAGGAAGGGATACGCAGTATTTT. As protein: CASSQDMSGTVTPGRDTQYF.

The rearrangement uses TRBV5-1 and TRBJ2-5; maybe TRBD1 (6 bases). This CDR3 comprises 15 residues. Germline CDR1 SGHRS, CDR2 YFSETQ. V dropped 0 bases and J dropped 4 bases, with 13 bases sitting between them. CDR3 in amino acids: CASSLELGGLETQYF. The CDR3 nucleotides read TGCGCCAGCAGCTTGGAGTTAGGGGGATTAGAGACCCAGTACTTC.

The chain links TRBV11-3 to TRBJ1-3; 10 nucleotides align to TRBD1. With 5 bases clipped from V and 8 bases from J, the junction kept 3 bases outside the gene matches. Looked up from germline, CDR1 is SGHNT and CDR2 is YENEEA. The CDR3 is 13 amino acids. For the CDR3, the DNA is TGTGCCAGCAGCAGGGACAGGGGAGACACCATATATTTT. Protein product: CASSRDRGDTIYF.

The genes are TRBV6-5 and TRBJ1-2; 8 bases agree with TRBD1. CDR3 size: 15 residues. CDR1 and CDR2 (germline): MNHEY, SVGAGI. J gave up 4 bases and V 8 bases, and 12 bases lay outside the gene matches. This CDR3 reads CASYSQGAVGYGYTF. The CDR3 DNA is TGTGCCAGCTACAGTCAGGGGGCGGTGGGCTATGGCTACACCTTC.

V gene TRBV12-5 combines with J gene TRBJ2-6, with D tentatively TRBD2 (6 bases). Trimming removed 2 bases at V and 0 bases at J, with 17 bases between. Germline loops: CDR1 LGHNT, CDR2 FRNRAP. This CDR3 region has 19 residues. CDR3: CASGLYWGDGDSGANVLTF. CDR3 nucleotides: TGTGCTAGTGGTTTGTACTGGGGGGACGGTGACTCTGGGGCCAACGTCCTGACTTTC.

The V and J genes are TRBV14 and TRBJ2-3; the D is unclear. CDR1 is SGHDN and CDR2 is FVKESK in the germline V gene. V lost 1 base and J lost 0, with 8 bases in between. This CDR3 has 15 amino acids. This CDR3 is CASSQGATSTDTQYF. DNA for the CDR3: TGTGCCAGCAGCCAAGGGGCCACTAGCACAGATACGCAGTATTTT.

This clone showed up just once. The chain couples TRBV4-3 to TRBJ2-1; 10 nucleotides agree with TRBD2. With 4 bases clipped from V and 8 bases from J, the junction kept 5 bases outside the gene matches. The germline CDR1 and CDR2 sequences are LGHNA and YSLEER. This CDR3 spans 14 amino acids. CDR3 coding DNA: TGCGCCAGCAGCCCTAGCGGGAGTCGATATGAGCAGTTCTTC. It is translated as CASSPSGSRYEQFF.

The V call is TRBV6-1, the J call TRBJ1-1; D is unclear. The length of the CDR3 is 17 residues. Trimming cost V 4 bases and J 1 base, with 19 bases left between them. CDR1 and CDR2 from the germline V gene are MNHNS and SASEGT. As DNA, the CDR3 is TGTGCCAGCAGTGGGAGTAAGGCTCTAGCGACGAACACTGAAGCTTTCTTT. It yields the protein CASSGSKALATNTEAFF.

V usage is TRBV7-8 and J usage is TRBJ2-3; TRBD2 aligns across 9 bases. From germline, CDR1 is SGHVS and CDR2 FQNEAQ. J was trimmed by 4 bases and V by 1 base; bases with no gene match: 9. This CDR3 spans 17 amino acids. In DNA form, the CDR3 reads TGTGCCAGCAGCTTAGTTGGGCGGGGGGGCAATGCAGATACGCAGTATTTT. It yields the protein CASSLVGRGGNADTQYF.

The chain recombines TRBV2 with TRBJ1-5; D uncertain. V was clipped by 7 bases and J by 2 bases, with 15 bases between them. Germline CDR1 reads SNHLY; CDR2 reads FYNNEI. The CDR3 runs 15 residues. CDR3 amino acids: CASKAGDVGNQPQHF. The CDR3 coding sequence is TGTGCCAGCAAGGCCGGGGATGTAGGCAATCAGCCCCAGCATTTT.

Turning to this clone: The sample carries other DNA sequences with the same CDR3. The chain has TRBV3-1 (or the pseudogene TRBV3-2) and TRBJ1-1; TRBD1 is a possible D gene (6 bases). Trimming cost V 1 base and J 5 bases, with 8 bases left between them. The CDR3 length is 13 residues. Germline CDR1 and CDR2: LGHDT and YNNKEL (reference sequence). The CDR3 bases are TGTGCCAGCAGCCAAGTAGGGGGTACTGAAGCTTTCTTT. It translates to CASSQVGGTEAFF.

The chain couples TRBV4-1 to TRBJ1-2; weak D call: TRBD1 (6 bases). This CDR3 has 14 residues. CDR1 is MGHRA and CDR2 is YSYEKL in the germline V gene. V lost 1 base, J lost 3 bases, and 9 bases lay in between. The CDR3 bases are TGCGCCAGCAGCCAAGCTCCAGGGGACTATGGCTACACCTTC. Encoded protein: CASSQAPGDYGYTF.

This chain uses TRBV5-1 with TRBJ1-2, with a tentative D call TRBD1 (6 bases). Trimming stripped 1 base from V and 5 bases from J, with 9 bases between. Germline V gene sequence: CDR1 SGHRS, CDR2 YFSETQ. The CDR3 runs to 13 residues. The CDR3 reads CASSLYQGYGYTF. In DNA, the CDR3 is TGCGCCAGCAGCTTGTATCAGGGGTATGGCTACACCTTC.

The genes are TRBV5-1 and TRBJ2-5; TRBD1 matches at 7 bases. The trim removed 7 bases at V and 4 bases at J, leaving 13 bases unmatched. The CDR3 runs 15 residues. Per the germline V gene, CDR1 is SGHRS and CDR2 is YFSETQ. CDR3 loop: CASGRQGRRRETQYF. CDR3 in DNA: TGCGCCAGCGGGAGACAGGGCCGACGGAGAGAGACCCAGTACTTC.

V usage is TRBV28 and J usage is TRBJ2-3, with 8 nucleotides matching TRBD2. This CDR3 region has 14 residues. Germline assignment: CDR1 MDHEN and CDR2 SYDVKM. The junction had 7 bases not matched to a gene; V was cut back by 4 bases and J by 7 bases. The CDR3 reads CASSSAGGPYTQYF. CDR3 nucleotides: TGTGCCAGCAGTTCTGCGGGGGGACCTTATACGCAGTATTTT.

CDR3 bases: TGTGCCAGCACCGTCACAGATACGCAGTATTTT. It is translated as CASTVTDTQYF. J is TRBJ2-3 and V is TRBV27; D call uncertain. The V and J ends lost 7 bases and 2 bases respectively, with 4 bases between them. The CDR3 is made up of 11 amino acids. Germline loops: CDR1 MNHEY, CDR2 SMNVEV (reference sequence).

V is TRBV3-1 (or the pseudogene TRBV3-2) and J is TRBJ1-6; D is uncertain. Deletions cut 4 bases from V and 7 bases from J, with 8 bases between. The germline CDR1 and CDR2 sequences are LGHDT and YNNKEL (reference sequence). The CDR3 covers 13 residues. For the CDR3, the DNA is TGTGCCAGCAGCCGCCAGACAAATTCACCCCTCCACTTT. This encodes CASSRQTNSPLHF.

The chain couples TRBV19 to TRBJ2-7, with 9 bases fitting TRBD1. The CDR3 runs 19 residues. Germline V gives CDR1 LNHDA, CDR2 SQIVND (reference sequence). Trimming took 1 base from V and 4 from J; bases not matched to a gene: 17. The chain's CDR3 is CASSIATGGHLRGPYEQYF. In DNA, the CDR3 is TGTGCCAGTAGTATAGCTACAGGGGGCCATCTTAGGGGCCCTTACGAGCAGTACTTC.

J is TRBJ2-7 and V is TRBV6-5; tentatively, D is TRBD1 (7 bases). The ends were cut back, 2 bases at V and 1 base at J, with 12 bases in the middle. Germline-derived CDR1 and CDR2 are MNHEY and SVGAGI. The CDR3 spans 15 residues. The chain's CDR3 is CASSYRPGGSYEQYF. As DNA, the CDR3 is TGTGCCAGCAGTTACAGGCCAGGGGGGTCCTACGAGCAGTACTTC.

The rearrangement uses TRBV28 and TRBJ2-1; 7 nucleotides agree with TRBD2. Germline trimming cut 7 bases from V and 0 bases from J; bases unmatched to any gene: 3. The germline gives CDR1 MDHEN, CDR2 SYDVKM. This CDR3 contains 14 residues. CDR3 loop: CASTSGGSYNEQFF. DNA for the CDR3: TGTGCCAGCACTTCGGGGGGCTCCTACAATGAGCAGTTCTTC.

The chain couples TRBV18 to TRBJ2-7; 14 positions agree with TRBD2. Germline-derived CDR1 and CDR2 are KGHSH and LQKENI. The V gene end was trimmed by 2 bases and the J gene end by 4 bases; junction bases not matched to a gene: 4. The CDR3 spans 16 residues. CDR3 nucleotides: TGTGCCAGCTCACCAGGAGGGACTAGCGGGAGTTACGAGCAGTACTTC. Translation: CASSPGGTSGSYEQYF.

The chain carries TRBV2 and TRBJ1-1; no clear D gene. The CDR3 has 13 residues. In germline, CDR1 is SNHLY, CDR2 FYNNEI. With 1 base removed from V and 10 bases from J, the gap between germline ends came to 13 bases. The CDR3 loop is CASSEVGLWGAFF. The CDR3 coding sequence is TGTGCCAGCAGTGAAGTAGGACTGTGGGGAGCTTTCTTT.

This clone has just one count. This chain links TRBV28 with TRBJ1-2; TRBD1 aligns across 7 bases. Germline CDR1 is MDHEN and CDR2 is SYDVKM. V lost 4 bases to trimming and J lost 7 bases; unmatched junction nucleotides: 9. The CDR3 is 14 residues long. CDR3 coding DNA: TGTGCCAGCAGTTCGTCGAGGGGGCAAGGTGGCTACACCTTC. Its protein is CASSSSRGQGGYTF.

The chain combines TRBV7-2 with TRBJ2-6; D is undetermined. V was cut by 0 bases and J by 2 bases, with 5 bases left in between. The CDR3 extends over 15 amino acids. Germline CDR1 is SGHTA and CDR2 is FQGNSA. The CDR3 reads CASSLAPAGANVLTF. The CDR3 bases are TGTGCCAGCAGCTTAGCCCCTGCTGGGGCCAACGTCCTGACTTTC.

The chain links TRBV7-9 to TRBJ2-1; 10 bases are shared with TRBD2. J lost 6 bases, V lost 2 bases, and 13 bases had no gene match. The CDR3 loop spans 18 amino acids. The germline V gene encodes CDR1 SEHNR and CDR2 FQNEAQ (reference sequence). CDR3 sequence: CASSLRPRPGTSVNEQFF. CDR3 nucleotides: TGTGCCAGCAGCTTAAGGCCCCGCCCCGGGACTAGCGTCAATGAGCAGTTCTTC. Variable domain in full (rest from reference TRBV7-9 and TRBJ2-1): DTGVSQNPRHKITKRGQNVTFRCDPISEHNRLYWYRQTLGQGPEFLTYFQNEAQLEKSRLLSDRFSAERPKGSFSTLEIQRTEQGDSAMYLCASSLRPRPGTSVNEQFFGPGTRLTVL.

A few counts support this clone. CDR3 bases: TGTGCCACCAGCAATGGCCACTTCCATGGGGCTGAGACCCAGTACTTC. This translates into CATSNGHFHGAETQYF. The rearrangement links TRBV15 to TRBJ2-5; perhaps TRBD1 as D (5 bases). Germline V gene lookup returns CDR1 LNHNV and CDR2 YYDKDF (reference sequence). The ends were cut back, 4 bases at V and 5 bases at J, with 20 bases in the middle. The CDR3 is 16 residues long.